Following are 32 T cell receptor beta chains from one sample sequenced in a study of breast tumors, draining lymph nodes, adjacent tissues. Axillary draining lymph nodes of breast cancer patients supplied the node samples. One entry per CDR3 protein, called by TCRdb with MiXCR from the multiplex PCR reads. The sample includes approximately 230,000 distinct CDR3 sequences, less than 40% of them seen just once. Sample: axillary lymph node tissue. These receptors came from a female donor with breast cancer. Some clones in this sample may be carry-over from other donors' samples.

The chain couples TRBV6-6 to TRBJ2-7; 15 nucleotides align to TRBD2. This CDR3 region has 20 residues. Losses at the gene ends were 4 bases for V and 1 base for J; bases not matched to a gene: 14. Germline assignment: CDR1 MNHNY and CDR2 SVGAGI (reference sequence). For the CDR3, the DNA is TGTGCCAGCAGTTTAACCGGGACTAGCGGGGGGAGTTTCAGGTCCTACGAGCAGTACTTC. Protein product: CASSLTGTSGGSFRSYEQYF.

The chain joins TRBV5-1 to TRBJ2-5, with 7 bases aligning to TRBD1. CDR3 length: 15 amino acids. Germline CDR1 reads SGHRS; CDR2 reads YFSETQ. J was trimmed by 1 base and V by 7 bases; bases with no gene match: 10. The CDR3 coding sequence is TGCGCCAGCGGTAGACCGGGACAGAGCCAAGAGACCCAGTACTTC. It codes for CASGRPGQSQETQYF.

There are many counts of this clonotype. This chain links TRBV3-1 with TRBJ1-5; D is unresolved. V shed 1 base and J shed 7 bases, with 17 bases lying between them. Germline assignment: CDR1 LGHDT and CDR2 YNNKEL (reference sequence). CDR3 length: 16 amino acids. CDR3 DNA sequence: TGTGCCAGCAGCCAAGGTCTTGGCGGGTTGGGCCAGCCCCAGCATTTT. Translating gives CASSQGLGGLGQPQHF.

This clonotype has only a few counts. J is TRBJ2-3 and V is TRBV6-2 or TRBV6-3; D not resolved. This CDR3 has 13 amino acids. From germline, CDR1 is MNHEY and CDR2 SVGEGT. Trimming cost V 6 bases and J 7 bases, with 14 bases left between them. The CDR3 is CASRHAGVNTQYF. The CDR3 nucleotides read TGTGCCAGCAGACACGCTGGGGTAAATACGCAGTATTTT.

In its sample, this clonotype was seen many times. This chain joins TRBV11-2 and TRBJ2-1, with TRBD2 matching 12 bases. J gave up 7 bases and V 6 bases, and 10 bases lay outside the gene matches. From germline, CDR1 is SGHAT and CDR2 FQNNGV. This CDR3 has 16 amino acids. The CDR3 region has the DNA TGTGCCAGCAGTACCCAACTAGCGGGGGGTCGGAATGAGCAGTTCTTC. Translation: CASSTQLAGGRNEQFF.

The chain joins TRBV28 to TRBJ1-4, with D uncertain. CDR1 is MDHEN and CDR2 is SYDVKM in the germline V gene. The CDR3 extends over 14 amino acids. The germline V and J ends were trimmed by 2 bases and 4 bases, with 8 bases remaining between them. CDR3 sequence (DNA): TGTGCCAGCAGTTTAACCGGAAATAATGAAAAACTGTTTTTT. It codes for CASSLTGNNEKLFF.

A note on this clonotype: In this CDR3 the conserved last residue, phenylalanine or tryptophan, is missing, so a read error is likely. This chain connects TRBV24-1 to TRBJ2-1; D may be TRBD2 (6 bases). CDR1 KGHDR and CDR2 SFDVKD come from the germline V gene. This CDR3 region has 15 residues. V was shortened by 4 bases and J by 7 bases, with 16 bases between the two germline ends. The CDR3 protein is CATSELPGDWNEQFL. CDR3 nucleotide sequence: TGTGCCACCAGTGAGCTCCCGGGAGATTGGAATGAGCAGTTCCTC.

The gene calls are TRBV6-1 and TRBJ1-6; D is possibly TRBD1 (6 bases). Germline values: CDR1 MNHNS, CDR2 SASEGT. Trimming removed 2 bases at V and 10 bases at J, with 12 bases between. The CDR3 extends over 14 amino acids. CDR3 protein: CASSESGVLSPLHF. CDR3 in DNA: TGTGCCAGCAGTGAATCAGGGGTTTTGTCACCCCTCCACTTT.

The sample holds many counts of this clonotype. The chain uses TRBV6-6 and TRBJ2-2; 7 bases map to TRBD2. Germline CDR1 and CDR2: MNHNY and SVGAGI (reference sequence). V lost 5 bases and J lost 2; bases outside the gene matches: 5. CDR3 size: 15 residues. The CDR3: CASSRPGGNTGELFF. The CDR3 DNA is TGTGCCAGCAGTCGCCCGGGAGGTAACACCGGGGAGCTGTTTTTT.

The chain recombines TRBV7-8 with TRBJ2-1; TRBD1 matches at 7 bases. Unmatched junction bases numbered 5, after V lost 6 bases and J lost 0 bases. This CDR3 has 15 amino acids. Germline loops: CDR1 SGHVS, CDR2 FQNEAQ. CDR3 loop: CASSGRTGSYNEQFF. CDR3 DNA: TGTGCCAGCAGTGGACGGACAGGCTCCTACAATGAGCAGTTCTTC.

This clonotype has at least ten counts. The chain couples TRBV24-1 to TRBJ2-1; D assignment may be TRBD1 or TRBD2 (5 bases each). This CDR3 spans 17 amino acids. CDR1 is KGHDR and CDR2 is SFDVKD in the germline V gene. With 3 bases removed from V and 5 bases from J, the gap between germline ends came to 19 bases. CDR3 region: CATSDGGRGKEHNEQFF. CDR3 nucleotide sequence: TGTGCCACCAGTGATGGGGGAAGAGGGAAGGAACACAATGAGCAGTTCTTC.

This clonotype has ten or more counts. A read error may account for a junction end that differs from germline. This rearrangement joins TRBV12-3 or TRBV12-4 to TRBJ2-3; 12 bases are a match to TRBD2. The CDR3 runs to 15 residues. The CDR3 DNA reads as TGTGCCAGCAGTCTAGCGGGAGGGCGGGGAGATACGCAGTATTTT. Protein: CASSLAGGRGDTQYF.

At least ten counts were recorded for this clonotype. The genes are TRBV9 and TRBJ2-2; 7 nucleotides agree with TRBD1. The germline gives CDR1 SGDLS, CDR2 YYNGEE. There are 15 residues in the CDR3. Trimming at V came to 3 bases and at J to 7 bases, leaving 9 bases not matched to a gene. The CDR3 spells CASSASGTVSGELFF. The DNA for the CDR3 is TGTGCCAGCAGCGCATCCGGGACAGTAAGCGGGGAGCTGTTTTTT.

The CDR3 protein is CASSYPRGSTEAFF. The CDR3 bases are TGTGCCAGCAGCTACCCGCGGGGTTCCACTGAAGCTTTCTTT. This chain uses TRBV11-2 with TRBJ1-1, with no clear D. V dropped 4 bases and J dropped 4 bases, with 13 bases sitting between them. The CDR3 loop spans 14 amino acids. Germline lookup yields CDR1 SGHAT and CDR2 FQNNGV.

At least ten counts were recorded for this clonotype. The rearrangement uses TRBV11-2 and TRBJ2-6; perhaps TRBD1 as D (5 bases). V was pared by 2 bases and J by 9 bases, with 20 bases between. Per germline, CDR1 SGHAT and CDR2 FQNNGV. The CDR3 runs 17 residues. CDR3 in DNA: TGTGCCAGCAGCTTATGGGGCTTAGGCACGGATGGCAACGTCCTGACTTTC. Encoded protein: CASSLWGLGTDGNVLTF.

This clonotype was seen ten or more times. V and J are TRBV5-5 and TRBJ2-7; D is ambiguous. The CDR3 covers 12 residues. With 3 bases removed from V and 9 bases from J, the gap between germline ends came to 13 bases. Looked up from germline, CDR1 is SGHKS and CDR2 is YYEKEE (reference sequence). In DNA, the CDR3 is TGTGCCAGCAGCTCCCCGCGGAGCTCGCAGTACTTC. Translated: CASSSPRSSQYF.

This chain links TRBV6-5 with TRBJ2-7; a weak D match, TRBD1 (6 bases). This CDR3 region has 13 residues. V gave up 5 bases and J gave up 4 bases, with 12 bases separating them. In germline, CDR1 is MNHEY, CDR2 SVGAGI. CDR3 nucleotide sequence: TGTGCCAGCAGTCTCGTACAGGGTTACGAGCAGTACTTC. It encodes CASSLVQGYEQYF.

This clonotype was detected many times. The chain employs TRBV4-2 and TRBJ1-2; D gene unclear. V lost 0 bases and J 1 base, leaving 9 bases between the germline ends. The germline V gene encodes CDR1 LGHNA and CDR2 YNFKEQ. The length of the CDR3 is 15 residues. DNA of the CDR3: TGTGCCAGCAGCCAAGATGCCAGTCTTAACTATGGCTACACCTTC. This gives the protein CASSQDASLNYGYTF.

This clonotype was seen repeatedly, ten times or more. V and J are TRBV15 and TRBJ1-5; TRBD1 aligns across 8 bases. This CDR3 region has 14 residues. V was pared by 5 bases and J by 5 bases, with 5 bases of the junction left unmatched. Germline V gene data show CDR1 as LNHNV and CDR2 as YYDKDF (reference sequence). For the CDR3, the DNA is TGTGCCACCAGCCTGACAGGGGAGGATCAGCCCCAGCATTTT. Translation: CATSLTGEDQPQHF.

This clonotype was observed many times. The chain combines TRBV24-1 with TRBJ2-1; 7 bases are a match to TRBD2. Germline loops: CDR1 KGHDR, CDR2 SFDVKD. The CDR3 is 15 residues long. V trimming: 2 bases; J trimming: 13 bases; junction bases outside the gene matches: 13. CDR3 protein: CATSDSLRASGTQFF. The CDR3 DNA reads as TGTGCCACCAGTGATTCCCTAAGAGCAAGCGGGACCCAGTTCTTC.

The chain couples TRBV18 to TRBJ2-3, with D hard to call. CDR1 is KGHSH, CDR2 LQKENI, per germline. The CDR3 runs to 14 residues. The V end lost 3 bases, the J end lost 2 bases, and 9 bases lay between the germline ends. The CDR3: CASSPRTLTDTQYF. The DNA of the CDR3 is TGTGCCAGCTCACCCCGGACGCTCACAGATACGCAGTATTTT.

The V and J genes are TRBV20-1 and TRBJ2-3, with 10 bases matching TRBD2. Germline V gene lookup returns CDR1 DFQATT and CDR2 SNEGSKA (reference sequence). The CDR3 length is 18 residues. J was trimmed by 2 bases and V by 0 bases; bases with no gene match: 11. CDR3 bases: TGCAGTGCTAGAGATCGCCCCCTACTAGCGGGGCTCACAGATACGCAGTATTTT. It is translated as CSARDRPLLAGLTDTQYF.

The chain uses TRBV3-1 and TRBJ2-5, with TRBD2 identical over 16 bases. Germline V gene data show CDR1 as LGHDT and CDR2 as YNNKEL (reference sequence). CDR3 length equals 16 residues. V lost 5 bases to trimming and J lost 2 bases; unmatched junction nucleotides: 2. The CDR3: CASSSGLAGGQETQYF. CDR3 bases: TGTGCCAGCAGCTCGGGACTAGCGGGGGGGCAAGAGACCCAGTACTTC.

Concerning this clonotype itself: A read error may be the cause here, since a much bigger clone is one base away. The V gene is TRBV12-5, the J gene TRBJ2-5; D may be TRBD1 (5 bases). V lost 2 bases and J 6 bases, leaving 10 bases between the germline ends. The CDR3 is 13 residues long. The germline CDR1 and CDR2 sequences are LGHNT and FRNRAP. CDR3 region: CASGLSGAQTQYF. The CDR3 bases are TGTGCTAGTGGTTTGAGTGGGGCACAGACCCAGTACTTC.

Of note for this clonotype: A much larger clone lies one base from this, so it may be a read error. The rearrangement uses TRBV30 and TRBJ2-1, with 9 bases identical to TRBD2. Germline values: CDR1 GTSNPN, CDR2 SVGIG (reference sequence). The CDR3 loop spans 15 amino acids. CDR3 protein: CARSKGAGGHNEQFF. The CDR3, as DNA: TGTGCCAGGAGTAAGGGGGCGGGAGGGCACAATGAGCAGTTCTTC.

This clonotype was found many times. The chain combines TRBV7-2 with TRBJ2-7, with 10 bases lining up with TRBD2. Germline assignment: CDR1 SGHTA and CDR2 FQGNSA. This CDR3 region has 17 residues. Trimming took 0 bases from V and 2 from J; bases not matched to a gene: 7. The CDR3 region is CASSLAIASGSAYEQYF. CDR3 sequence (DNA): TGTGCCAGCAGCTTAGCGATTGCTAGCGGGAGCGCCTACGAGCAGTACTTC.

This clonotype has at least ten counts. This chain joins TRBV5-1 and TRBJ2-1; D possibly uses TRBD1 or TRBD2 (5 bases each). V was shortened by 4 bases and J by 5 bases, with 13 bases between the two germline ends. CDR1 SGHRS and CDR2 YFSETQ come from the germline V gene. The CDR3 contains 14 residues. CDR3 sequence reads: CASSLLRGHNEQFF. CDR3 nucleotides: TGCGCCAGCAGCCTCCTTCGGGGCCACAATGAGCAGTTCTTC. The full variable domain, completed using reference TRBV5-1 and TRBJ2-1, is KAGVTQTPRYLIKTRGQQVTLSCSPISGHRSVSWYQQTPGQGLQFLFEYFSETQRNKGNFPGRFSGRQFSNSRSEMNVSTLELGDSALYLCASSLLRGHNEQFFGPGTRLTVL.

The CDR3, as DNA: TGTGCCAGTGAGCGACTAGCGGGAAGCACAGATACGCAGTATTTT. Translating gives CASERLAGSTDTQYF. The V gene is TRBV7-3, the J gene TRBJ2-3; TRBD2 matches at 11 bases. The CDR3 sequence is 15 residues long. Trimming took 9 bases from V and 0 from J; bases not matched to a gene: 5. CDR1 and CDR2 (germline): SGHTA, FQGTGA.

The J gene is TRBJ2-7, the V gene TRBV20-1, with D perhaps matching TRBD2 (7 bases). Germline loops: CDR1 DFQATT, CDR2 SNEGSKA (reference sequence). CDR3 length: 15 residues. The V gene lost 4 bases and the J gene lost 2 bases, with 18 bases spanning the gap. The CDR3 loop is CSATTTGGPPYEQYF. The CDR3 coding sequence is TGCAGTGCTACCACCACCGGGGGGCCGCCCTACGAGCAGTACTTC.

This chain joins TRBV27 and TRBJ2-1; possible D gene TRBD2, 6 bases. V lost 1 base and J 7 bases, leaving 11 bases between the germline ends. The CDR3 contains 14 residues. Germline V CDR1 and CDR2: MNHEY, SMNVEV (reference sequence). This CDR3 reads CASSLLRGVNEQFF. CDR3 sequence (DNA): TGTGCCAGCAGTTTATTGCGGGGTGTGAATGAGCAGTTCTTC.

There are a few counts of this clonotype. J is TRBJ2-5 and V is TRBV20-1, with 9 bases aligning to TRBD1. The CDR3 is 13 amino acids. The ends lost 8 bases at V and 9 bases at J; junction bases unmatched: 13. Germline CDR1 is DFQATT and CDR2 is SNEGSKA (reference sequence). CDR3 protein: CSKQGAPGQPQYF. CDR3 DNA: TGCAGTAAACAGGGGGCGCCGGGACAGCCCCAGTACTTC.

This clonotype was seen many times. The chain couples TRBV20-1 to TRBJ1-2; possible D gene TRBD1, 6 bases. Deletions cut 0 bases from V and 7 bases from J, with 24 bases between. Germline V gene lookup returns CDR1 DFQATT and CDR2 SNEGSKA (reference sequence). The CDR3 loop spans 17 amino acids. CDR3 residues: CSARDLSELSPRGGYTF. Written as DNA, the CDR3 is TGCAGTGCTAGAGATCTGAGTGAACTGTCCCCCAGGGGTGGCTACACCTTC.